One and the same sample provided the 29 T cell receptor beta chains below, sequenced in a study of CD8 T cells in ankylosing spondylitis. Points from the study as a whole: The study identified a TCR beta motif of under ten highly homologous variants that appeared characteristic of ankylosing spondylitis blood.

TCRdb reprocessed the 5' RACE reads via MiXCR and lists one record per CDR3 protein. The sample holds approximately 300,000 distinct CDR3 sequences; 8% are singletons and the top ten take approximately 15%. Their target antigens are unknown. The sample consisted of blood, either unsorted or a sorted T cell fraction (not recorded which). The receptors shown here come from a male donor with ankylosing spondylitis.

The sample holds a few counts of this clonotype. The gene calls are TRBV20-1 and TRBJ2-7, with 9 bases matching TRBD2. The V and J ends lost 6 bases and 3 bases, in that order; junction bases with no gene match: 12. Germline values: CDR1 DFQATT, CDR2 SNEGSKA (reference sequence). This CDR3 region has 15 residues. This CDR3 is CSARKGSGSFYEQYF. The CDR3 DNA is TGCAGTGCGCGGAAGGGTAGCGGGAGCTTCTACGAGCAGTACTTC.

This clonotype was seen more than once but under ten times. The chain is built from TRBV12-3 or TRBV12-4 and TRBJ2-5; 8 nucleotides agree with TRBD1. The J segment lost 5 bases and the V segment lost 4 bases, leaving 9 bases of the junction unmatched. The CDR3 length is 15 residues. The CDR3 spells CASSSQGAGSETQYF. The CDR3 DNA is TGTGCCAGCAGTTCCCAGGGGGCGGGAAGTGAGACCCAGTACTTC.

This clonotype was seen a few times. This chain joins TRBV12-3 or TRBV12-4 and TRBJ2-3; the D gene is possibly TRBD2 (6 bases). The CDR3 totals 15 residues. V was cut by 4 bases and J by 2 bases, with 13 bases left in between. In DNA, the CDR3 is TGTGCCAGCAGTTGGCGTACTAGCCCCACAGATACGCAGTATTTT. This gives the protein CASSWRTSPTDTQYF.

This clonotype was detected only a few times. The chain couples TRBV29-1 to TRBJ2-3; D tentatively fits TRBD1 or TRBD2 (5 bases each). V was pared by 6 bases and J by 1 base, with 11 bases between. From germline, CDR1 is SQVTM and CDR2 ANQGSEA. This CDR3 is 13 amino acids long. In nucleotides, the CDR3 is TGCAGCGTCCGAGGGGTCGGCACAGATACGCAGTATTTT. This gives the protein CSVRGVGTDTQYF.

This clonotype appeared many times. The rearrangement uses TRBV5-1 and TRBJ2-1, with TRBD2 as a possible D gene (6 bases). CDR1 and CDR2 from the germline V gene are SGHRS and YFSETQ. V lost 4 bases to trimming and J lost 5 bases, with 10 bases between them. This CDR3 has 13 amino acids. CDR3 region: CASSPGLNNEQFF. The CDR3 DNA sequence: TGCGCCAGCAGCCCGGGACTCAACAATGAGCAGTTCTTC.

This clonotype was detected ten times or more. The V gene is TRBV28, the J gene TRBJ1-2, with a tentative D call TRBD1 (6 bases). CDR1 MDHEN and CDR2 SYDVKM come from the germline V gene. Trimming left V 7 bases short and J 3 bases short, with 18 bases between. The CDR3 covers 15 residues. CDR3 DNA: TGTGCCAGCACCCGAGGGACACCACTGCACTATGGCTACACCTTC. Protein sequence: CASTRGTPLHYGYTF.

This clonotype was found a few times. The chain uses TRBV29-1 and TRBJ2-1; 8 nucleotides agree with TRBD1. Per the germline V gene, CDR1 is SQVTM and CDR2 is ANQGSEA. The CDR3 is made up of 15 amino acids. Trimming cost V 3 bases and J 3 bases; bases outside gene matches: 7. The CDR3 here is CSVDGTGGNYNEQFF. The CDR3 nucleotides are TGCAGCGTTGACGGAACAGGGGGGAACTACAATGAGCAGTTCTTC.

CDR3 DNA sequence: TGTGCCAGCAGCTTCTTTAGCGGTCCGGGGAATGAGCAGTTCTTC. Translation: CASSFFSGPGNEQFF. The genes are TRBV7-2 and TRBJ2-1; D possibly corresponds to TRBD2 (6 bases). This CDR3 contains 15 residues. The germline V and J ends were trimmed by 3 bases and 7 bases, with 16 bases remaining between them. Germline loops: CDR1 SGHTA, CDR2 FQGNSA.

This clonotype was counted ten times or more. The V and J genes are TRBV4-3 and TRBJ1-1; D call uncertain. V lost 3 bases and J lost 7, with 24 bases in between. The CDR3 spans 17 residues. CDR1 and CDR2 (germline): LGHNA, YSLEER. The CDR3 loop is CASSQVLSGVGTYEAFF. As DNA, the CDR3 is TGCGCCAGCAGCCAGGTCCTTTCGGGAGTGGGAACTTATGAAGCTTTCTTT.

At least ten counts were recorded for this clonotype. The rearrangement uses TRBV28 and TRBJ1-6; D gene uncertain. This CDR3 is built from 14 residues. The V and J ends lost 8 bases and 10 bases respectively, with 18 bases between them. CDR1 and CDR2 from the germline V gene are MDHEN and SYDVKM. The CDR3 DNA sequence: TGTGCCAGCTCCCCCGTCCCTCGGAGATCACCCCTCCACTTT. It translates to CASSPVPRRSPLHF.

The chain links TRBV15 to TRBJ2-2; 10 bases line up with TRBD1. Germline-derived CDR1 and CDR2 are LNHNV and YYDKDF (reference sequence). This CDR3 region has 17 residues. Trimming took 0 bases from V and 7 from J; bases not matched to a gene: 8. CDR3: CATSREAGTGVLGELFF. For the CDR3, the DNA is TGTGCCACCAGCAGAGAAGCCGGGACAGGGGTACTCGGGGAGCTGTTTTTT.

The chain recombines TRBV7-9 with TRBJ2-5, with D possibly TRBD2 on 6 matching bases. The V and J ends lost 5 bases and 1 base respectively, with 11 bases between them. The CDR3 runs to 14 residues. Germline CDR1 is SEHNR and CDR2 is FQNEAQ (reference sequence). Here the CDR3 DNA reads TGTGCCAGCAGCCGCGGGGACCTCCAAGAGACCCAGTACTTC. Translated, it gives CASSRGDLQETQYF.

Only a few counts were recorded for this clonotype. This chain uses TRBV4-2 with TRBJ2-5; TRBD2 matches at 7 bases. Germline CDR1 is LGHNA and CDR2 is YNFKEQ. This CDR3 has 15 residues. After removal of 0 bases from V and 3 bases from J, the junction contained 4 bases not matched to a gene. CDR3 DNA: TGTGCCAGCAGCCAAGATCGGCTAGCGGAAGAGACCCAGTACTTC. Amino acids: CASSQDRLAEETQYF.

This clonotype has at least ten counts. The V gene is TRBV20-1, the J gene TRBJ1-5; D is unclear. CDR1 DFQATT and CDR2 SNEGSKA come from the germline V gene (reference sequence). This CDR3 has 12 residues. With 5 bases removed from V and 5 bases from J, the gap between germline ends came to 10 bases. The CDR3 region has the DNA TGCAGTGCTCGGGTAGATGATCAGCCCCAGCATTTT. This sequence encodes CSARVDDQPQHF.

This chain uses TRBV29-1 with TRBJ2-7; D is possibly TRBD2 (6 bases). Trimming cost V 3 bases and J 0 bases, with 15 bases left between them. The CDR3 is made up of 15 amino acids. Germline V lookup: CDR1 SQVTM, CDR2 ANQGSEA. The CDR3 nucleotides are TGCAGCGTTGAGAGCGGGTGGGACGGCTCCTACGAGCAGTACTTC. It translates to CSVESGWDGSYEQYF.

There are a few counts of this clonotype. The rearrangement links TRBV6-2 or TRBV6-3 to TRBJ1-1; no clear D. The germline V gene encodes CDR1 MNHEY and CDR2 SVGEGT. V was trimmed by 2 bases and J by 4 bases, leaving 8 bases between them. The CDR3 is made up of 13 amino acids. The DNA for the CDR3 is TGTGCCAGCAGTTACCCAGCGACCACTGAAGCTTTCTTT. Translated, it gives CASSYPATTEAFF.

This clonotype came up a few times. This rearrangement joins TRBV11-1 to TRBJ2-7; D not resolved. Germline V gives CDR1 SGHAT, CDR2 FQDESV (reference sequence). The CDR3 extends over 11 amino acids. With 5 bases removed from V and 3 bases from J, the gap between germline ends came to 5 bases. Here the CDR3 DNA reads TGTGCCAGCAGCCAACACTACGAGCAGTACTTC. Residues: CASSQHYEQYF.

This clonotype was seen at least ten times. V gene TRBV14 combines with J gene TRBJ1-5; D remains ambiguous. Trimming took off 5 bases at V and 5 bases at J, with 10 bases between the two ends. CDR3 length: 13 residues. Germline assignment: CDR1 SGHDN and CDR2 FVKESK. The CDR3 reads CASSANGDQPQHF. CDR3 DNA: TGTGCCAGCAGCGCAAACGGGGATCAGCCCCAGCATTTT. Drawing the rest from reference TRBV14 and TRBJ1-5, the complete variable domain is EAGVTQFPSHSVIEKGQTVTLRCDPISGHDNLYWYRRVMGKEIKFLLHFVKESKQDESGMPNNRFLAERTGGTYSTLKVQPAELEDSGVYFCASSANGDQPQHFGDGTRLSIL.

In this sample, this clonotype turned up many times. CDR3 sequence (DNA): TGCGCCAGCAGGACTAGCGGGATTGTGCCCAATGAGCAGTTCTTC. This encodes CASRTSGIVPNEQFF. This chain links TRBV10-2 with TRBJ2-1; 11 bases align to TRBD2. CDR1 and CDR2 from the germline V gene are WSHSY and SAAADI. V lost 6 bases to trimming and J lost 6 bases; unmatched junction nucleotides: 7. The CDR3 loop spans 15 amino acids.

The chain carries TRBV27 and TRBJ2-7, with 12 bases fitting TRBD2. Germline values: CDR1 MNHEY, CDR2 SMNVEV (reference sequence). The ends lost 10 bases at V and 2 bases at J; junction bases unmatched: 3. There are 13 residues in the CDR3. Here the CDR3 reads CATASGRAYEQYF. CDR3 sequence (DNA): TGTGCCACCGCTAGCGGGAGGGCCTACGAGCAGTACTTC.

The CDR3 spells CASSQATNTGELFF. CDR3 DNA sequence: TGTGCCAGCAGCCAAGCCACAAACACCGGGGAGCTGTTTTTT. The V and J genes are TRBV7-9 and TRBJ2-2; D is unresolved. This CDR3 comprises 14 residues. V lost 5 bases and J 2 bases, leaving 9 bases between the germline ends. The V gene's germline CDR1 is SEHNR and CDR2 FQNEAQ (reference sequence).

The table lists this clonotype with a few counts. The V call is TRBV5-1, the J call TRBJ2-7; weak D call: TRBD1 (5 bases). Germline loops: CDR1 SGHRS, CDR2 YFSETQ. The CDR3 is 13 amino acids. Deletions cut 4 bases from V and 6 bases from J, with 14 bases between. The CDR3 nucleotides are TGCGCCAGCAGCCGGCTGGACGACAGCGAGCAGTACTTC. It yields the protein CASSRLDDSEQYF.

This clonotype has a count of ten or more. CDR3 sequence (DNA): TGTGCCAGCAGTTTAAGGGGGGGCACTAATTCACCCCTCCACTTT. It codes for CASSLRGGTNSPLHF. This sequence joins TRBV12-3 or TRBV12-4 and TRBJ1-6; tentative D call: TRBD1 (6 bases). Trimming removed 2 bases at V and 6 bases at J, with 11 bases between. CDR3 length: 15 amino acids.

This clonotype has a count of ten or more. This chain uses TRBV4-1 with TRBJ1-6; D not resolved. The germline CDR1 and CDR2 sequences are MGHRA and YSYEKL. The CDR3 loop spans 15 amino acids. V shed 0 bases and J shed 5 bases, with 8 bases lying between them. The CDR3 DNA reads TGCGCCAGCAGCCAAGAAGGACGGGATAATTCACCCCTCCACTTT. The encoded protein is CASSQEGRDNSPLHF.

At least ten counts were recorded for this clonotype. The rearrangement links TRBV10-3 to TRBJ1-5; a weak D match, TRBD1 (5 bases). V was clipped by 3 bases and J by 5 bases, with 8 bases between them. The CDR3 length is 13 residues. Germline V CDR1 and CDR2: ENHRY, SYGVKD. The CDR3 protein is CAISDQGDQPQHF. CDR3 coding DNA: TGTGCCATCAGTGACCAGGGAGATCAGCCCCAGCATTTT.

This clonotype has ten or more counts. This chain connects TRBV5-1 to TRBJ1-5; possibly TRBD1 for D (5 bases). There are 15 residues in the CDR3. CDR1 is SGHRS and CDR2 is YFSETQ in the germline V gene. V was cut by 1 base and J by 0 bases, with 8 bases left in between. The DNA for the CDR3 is TGCGCCAGCAGCTTGCGGGGCCTTAGCAATCAGCCCCAGCATTTT. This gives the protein CASSLRGLSNQPQHF.

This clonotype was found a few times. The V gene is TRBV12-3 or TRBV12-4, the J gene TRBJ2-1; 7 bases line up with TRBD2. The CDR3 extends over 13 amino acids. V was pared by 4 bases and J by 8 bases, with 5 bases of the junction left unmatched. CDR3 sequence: CASSSRLAYEQFF. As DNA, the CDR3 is TGTGCCAGCAGTTCCCGACTAGCCTATGAGCAGTTCTTC.

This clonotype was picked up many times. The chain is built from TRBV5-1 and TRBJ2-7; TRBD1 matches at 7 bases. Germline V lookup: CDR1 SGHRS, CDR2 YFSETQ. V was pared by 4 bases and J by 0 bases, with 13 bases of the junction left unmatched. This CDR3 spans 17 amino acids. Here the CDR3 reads CASSRARGQANSYEQYF. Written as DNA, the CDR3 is TGCGCCAGCAGCCGAGCCCGCGGACAGGCCAACTCCTACGAGCAGTACTTC.

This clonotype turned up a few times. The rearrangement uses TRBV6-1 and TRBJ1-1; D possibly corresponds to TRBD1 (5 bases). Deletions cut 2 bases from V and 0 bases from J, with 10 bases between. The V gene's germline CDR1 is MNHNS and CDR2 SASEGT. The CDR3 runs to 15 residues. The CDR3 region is CASSELGVMNTEAFF. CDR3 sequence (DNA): TGTGCCAGCAGTGAATTAGGGGTAATGAACACTGAAGCTTTCTTT.